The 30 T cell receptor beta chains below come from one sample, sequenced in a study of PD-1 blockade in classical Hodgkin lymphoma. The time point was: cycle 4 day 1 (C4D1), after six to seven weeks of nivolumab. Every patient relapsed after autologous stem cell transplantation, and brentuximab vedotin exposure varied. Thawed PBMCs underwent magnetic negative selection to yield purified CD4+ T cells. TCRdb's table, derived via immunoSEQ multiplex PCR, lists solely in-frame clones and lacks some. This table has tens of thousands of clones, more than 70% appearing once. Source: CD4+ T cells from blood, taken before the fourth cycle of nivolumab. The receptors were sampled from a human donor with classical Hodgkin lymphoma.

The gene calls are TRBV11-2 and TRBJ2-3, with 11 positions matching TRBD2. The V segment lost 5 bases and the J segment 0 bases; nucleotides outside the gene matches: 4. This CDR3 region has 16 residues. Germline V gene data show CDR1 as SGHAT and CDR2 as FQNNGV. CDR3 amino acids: CASSRRTSGSTDTQYF. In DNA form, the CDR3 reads TGTGCCAGCAGCCGCCGGACTAGCGGGAGCACAGATACGCAGTATTTT.

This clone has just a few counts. CDR3: CASSWTGGAAGELFF. The DNA for the CDR3 is TGCGCCAGCAGCTGGACAGGGGGCGCGGCCGGGGAGCTGTTTTTT. The gene calls are TRBV5-1 and TRBJ2-2, with 11 bases that match TRBD1. The CDR3 sequence is 15 residues long. After removal of 3 bases from V and 6 bases from J, the junction contained 4 bases not matched to a gene. Per the germline V gene, CDR1 is SGHRS and CDR2 is YFSETQ.

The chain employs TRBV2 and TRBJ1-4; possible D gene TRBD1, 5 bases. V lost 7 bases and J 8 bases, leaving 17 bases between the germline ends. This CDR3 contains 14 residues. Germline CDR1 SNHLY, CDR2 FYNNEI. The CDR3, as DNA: TGTGCCAGCAAGGTCGGGCAGGGAGGGGAAAAACTGTTTTTT. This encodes CASKVGQGGEKLFF.

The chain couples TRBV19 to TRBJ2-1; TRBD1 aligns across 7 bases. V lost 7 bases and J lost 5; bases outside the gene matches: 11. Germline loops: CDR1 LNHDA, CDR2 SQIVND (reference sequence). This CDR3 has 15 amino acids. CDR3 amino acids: CASNPNPGTDNEQFF. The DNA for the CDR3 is TGTGCCAGTAACCCGAACCCTGGGACAGACAATGAGCAGTTCTTC.

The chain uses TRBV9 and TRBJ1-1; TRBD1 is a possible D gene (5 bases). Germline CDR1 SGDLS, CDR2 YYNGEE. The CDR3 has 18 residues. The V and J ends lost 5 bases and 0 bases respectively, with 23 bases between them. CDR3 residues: CASSLGASGGRVNTEAFF. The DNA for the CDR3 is TGTGCCAGCAGTTTAGGGGCCTCTGGGGGGAGGGTGAACACTGAAGCTTTCTTT.

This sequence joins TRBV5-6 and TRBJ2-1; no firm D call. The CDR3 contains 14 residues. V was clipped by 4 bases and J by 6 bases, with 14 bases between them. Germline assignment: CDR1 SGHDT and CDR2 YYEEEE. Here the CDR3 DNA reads TGTGCCAGCAGCGTACCACGGGCCCCCAATGAGCAGTTCTTC. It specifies CASSVPRAPNEQFF.

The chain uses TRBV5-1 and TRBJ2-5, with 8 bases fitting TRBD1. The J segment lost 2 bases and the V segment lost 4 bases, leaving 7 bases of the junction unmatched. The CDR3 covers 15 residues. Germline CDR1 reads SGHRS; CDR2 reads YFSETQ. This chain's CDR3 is CASSTGQGGQETQYF. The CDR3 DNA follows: TGCGCCAGCAGCACCGGACAGGGTGGGCAAGAGACCCAGTACTTC.

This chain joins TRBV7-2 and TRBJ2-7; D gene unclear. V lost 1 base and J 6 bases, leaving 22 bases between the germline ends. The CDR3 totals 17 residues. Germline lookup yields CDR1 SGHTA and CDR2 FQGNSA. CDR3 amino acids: CASSLVAVVRGVSEQYF. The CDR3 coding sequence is TGTGCCAGCAGCTTAGTCGCAGTCGTCCGAGGTGTAAGCGAGCAGTACTTC.

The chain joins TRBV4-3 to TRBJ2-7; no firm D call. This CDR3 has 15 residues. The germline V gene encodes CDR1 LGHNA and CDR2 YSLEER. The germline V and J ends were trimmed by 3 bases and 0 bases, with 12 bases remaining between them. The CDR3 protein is CASSHQIGNSYEQYF. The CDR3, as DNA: TGCGCCAGCAGCCACCAAATAGGAAACTCCTACGAGCAGTACTTC.

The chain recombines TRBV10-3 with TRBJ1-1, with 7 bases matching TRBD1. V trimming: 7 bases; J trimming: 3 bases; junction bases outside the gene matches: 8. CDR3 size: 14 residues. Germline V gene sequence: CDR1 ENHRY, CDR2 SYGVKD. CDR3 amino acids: CAIKGNRGDTEAFF. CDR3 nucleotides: TGTGCCATCAAAGGGAACAGGGGTGACACTGAAGCTTTCTTT.

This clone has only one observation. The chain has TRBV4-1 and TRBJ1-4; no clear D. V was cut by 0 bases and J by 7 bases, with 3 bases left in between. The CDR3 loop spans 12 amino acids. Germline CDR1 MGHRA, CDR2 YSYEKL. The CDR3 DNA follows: TGCGCCAGCAGCCAAGACAGTGAAAAACTGTTTTTT. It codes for CASSQDSEKLFF.

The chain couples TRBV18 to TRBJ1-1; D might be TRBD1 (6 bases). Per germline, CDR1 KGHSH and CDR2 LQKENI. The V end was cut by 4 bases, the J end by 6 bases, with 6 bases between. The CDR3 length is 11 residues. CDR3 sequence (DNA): TGTGCCAGCTCACAGGGGGCTGAAGCTTTCTTT. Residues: CASSQGAEAFF.

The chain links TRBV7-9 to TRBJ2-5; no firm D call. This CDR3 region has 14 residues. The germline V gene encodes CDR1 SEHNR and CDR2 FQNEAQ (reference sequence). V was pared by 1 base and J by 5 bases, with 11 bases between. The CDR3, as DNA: TGTGCCAGCAGCTTAGAGTGGGTGGCGGAGACCCAGTACTTC. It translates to CASSLEWVAETQYF.

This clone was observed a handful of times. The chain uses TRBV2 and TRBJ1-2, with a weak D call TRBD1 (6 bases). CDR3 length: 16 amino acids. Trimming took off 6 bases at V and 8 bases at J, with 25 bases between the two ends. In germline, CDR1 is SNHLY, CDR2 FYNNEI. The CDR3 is CASRAQGLMGYRGYTF. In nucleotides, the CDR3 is TGTGCCAGCAGAGCACAGGGATTGATGGGGTATCGCGGCTACACCTTC.

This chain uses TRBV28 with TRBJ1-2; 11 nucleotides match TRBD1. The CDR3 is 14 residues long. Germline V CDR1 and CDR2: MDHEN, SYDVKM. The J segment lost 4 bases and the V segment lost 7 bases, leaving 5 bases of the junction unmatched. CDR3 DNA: TGTGCCAGCATCCCCGGGACAGGGGGCTATGGCTACACCTTC. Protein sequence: CASIPGTGGYGYTF.

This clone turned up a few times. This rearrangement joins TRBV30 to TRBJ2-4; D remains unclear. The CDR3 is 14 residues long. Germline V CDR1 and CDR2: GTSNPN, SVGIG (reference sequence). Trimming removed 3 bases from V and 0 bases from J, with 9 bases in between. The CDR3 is CAWRSTLAKNIQYF. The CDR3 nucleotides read TGTGCCTGGAGGTCTACACTAGCCAAAAACATTCAGTACTTC.

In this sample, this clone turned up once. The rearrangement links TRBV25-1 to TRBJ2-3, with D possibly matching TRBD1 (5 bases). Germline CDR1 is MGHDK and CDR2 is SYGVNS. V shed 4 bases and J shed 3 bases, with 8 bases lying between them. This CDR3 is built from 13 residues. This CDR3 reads CASSGRETDTQYF. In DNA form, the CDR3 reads TGTGCCAGCAGTGGCAGGGAAACAGATACGCAGTATTTT.

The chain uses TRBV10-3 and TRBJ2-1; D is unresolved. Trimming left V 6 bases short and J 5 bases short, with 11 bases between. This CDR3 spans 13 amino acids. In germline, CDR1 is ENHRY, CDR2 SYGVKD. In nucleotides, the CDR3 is TGTGCCATCAGCCTCCGGGCCGACAATGAGCAGTTCTTC. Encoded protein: CAISLRADNEQFF.

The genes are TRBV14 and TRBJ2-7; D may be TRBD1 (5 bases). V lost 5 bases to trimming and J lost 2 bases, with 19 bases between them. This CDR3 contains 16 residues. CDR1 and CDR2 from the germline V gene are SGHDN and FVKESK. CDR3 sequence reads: CASSSIVTAFPYEQYF. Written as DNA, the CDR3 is TGTGCCAGCAGCTCCATCGTGACAGCCTTTCCCTACGAGCAGTACTTC.

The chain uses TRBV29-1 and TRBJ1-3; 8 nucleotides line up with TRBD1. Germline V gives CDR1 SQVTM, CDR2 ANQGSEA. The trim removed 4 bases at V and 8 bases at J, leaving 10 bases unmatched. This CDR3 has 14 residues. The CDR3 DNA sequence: TGCAGCGTTGCCCGGGGACAGGCTTTGGACACCATATATTTT. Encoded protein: CSVARGQALDTIYF.

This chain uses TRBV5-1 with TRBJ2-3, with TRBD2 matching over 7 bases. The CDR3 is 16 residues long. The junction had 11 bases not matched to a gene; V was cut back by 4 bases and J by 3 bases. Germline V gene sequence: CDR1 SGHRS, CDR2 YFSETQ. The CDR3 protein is CASSVGGTGGTDTQYF. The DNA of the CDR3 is TGCGCCAGCAGCGTCGGTGGGACCGGGGGGACAGATACGCAGTATTTT.

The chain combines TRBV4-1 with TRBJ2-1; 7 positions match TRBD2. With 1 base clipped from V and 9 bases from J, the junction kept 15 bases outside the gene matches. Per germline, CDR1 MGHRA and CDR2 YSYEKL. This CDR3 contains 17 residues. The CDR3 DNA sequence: TGCGCCAGCAGCCAAGGCCGGGCGGGAGTTCCTCCTTCTGAGCAGTTCTTC. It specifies CASSQGRAGVPPSEQFF.

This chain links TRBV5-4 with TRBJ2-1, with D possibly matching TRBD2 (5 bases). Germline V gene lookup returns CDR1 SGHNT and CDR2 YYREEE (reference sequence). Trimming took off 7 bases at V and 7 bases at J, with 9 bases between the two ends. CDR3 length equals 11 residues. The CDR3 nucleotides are TGTGCCAGCCAGCGGCAAAATGAGCAGTTCTTC. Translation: CASQRQNEQFF.

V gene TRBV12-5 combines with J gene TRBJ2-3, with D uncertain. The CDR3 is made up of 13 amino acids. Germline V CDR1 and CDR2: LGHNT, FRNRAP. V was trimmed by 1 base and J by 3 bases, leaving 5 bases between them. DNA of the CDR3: TGTGCTAGTGGTTTGGGGTTAACAGATACGCAGTATTTT. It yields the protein CASGLGLTDTQYF.

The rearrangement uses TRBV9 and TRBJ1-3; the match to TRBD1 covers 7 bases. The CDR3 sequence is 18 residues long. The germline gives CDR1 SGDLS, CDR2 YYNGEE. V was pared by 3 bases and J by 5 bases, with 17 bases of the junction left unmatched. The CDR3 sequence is CASSEGGTESTLRNTIYF. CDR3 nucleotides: TGTGCCAGCAGCGAGGGGGGGACAGAGTCCACTCTGAGAAACACCATATATTTT.

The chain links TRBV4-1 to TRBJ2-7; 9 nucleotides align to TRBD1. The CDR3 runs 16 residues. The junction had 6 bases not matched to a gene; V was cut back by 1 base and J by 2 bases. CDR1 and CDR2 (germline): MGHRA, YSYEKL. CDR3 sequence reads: CASSQALTGGAYEQYF. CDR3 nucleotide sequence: TGCGCCAGCAGCCAAGCCTTGACAGGGGGAGCCTACGAGCAGTACTTC.

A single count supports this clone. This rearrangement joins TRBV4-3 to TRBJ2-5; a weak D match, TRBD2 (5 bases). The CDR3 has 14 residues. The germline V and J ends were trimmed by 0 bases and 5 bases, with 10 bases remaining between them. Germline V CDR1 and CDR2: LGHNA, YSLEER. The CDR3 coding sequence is TGCGCCAGCAGCCAAGAGGCTAGCTGGGAGACCCAGTACTTC. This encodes CASSQEASWETQYF.

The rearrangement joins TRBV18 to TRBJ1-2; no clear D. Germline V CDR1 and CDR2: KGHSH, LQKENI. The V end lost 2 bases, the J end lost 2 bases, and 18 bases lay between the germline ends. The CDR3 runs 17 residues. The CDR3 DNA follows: TGTGCCAGCTCACCAGTCTCGAATCCGGGAACCAACTATGGCTACACCTTC. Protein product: CASSPVSNPGTNYGYTF.

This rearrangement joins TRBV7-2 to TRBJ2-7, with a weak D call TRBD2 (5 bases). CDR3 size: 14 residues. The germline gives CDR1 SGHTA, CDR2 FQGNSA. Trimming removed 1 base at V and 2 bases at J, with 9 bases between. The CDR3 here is CASSLVSGAYEQYF. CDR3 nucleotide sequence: TGTGCCAGCAGCTTAGTGAGCGGAGCCTACGAGCAGTACTTC.

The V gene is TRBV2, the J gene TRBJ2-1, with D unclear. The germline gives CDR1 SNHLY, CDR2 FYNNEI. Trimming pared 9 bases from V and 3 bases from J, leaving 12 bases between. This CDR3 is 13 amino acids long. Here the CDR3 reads CASDRVGYNEQFF. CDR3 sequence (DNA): TGTGCCAGTGATCGAGTGGGCTACAATGAGCAGTTCTTC.